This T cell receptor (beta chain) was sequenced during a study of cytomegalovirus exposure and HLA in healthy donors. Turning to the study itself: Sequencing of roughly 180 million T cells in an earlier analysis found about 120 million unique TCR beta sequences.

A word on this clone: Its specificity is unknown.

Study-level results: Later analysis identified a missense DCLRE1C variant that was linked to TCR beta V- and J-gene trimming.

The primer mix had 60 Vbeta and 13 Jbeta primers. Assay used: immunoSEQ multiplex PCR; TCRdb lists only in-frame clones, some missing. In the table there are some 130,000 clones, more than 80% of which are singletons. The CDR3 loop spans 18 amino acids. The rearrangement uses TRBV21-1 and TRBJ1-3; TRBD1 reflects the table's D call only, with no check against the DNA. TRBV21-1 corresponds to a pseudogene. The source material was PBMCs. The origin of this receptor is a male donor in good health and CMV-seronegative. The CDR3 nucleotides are TGTGCCAGCAGCAAAGCTCCCCCTCTGTACCACACTGGAAACACCATATATTTT. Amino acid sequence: CASSKAPPLYHTGNTIYF.